Shown below are 5 T cell receptor beta chains from a single sample sequenced in a study of OX40 agonist ivuxolimab in advanced cancers. The method was immunoSEQ multiplex PCR; TCRdb's version includes in-frame clones alone and lacks a portion of them. The sample comprises 8,500 to 13,000 clones, 74% of which are singletons, and 35% rests with the top ten. The sample was CD4+ or CD8+ T cells sorted from blood, taken in a trial of the OX40 agonist ivuxolimab. Every receptor here comes from an adult with an advanced solid tumor such as melanoma, head and neck, liver or kidney cancer.

This sequence joins TRBV5-6 and TRBJ1-4; D gene unclear. The CDR3 is made up of 17 amino acids. Trimming removed 4 bases at V and 0 bases at J, with 16 bases between. CDR1 is SGHDT and CDR2 is YYEEEE in the germline V gene. The CDR3 nucleotides read TGTGCCAGCAGCCCACGGCACATCACCGCAACTAATGAAAAACTGTTTTTT. Encoded protein: CASSPRHITATNEKLFF.

This chain links TRBV27 with TRBJ1-4; D unclear. Trimming shortened V by 1 base and J by 7 bases, and 13 bases separated the two germline ends. The CDR3 is 15 residues long. Germline V gives CDR1 MNHEY, CDR2 SMNVEV (reference sequence). CDR3 sequence: CASSLYGFAGEKLFF. CDR3 coding DNA: TGTGCCAGCAGTTTATACGGGTTTGCAGGTGAAAAACTGTTTTTT.

V and J are TRBV9 and TRBJ2-5, with D possibly being TRBD1 (6 bases). There are 14 residues in the CDR3. Trimming cost V 3 bases and J 2 bases, with 11 bases left between them. CDR1 and CDR2 (germline): SGDLS, YYNGEE. CDR3 sequence reads: CASSEGHLQETQYF. Here the CDR3 DNA reads TGTGCCAGCAGCGAGGGACACCTACAAGAGACCCAGTACTTC. The full variable domain, in which reference TRBV9 and TRBJ2-5 provide the parts outside the CDR3, is DSGVTQTPKHLITATGQRVTLRCSPRSGDLSVYWYQQSLDQGLQFLIQYYNGEERAKGNILERFSAQQFPDLHSELNLSSLELGDSALYFCASSEGHLQETQYFGPGTRLLVL.

V gene TRBV6-5 combines with J gene TRBJ2-7; 10 nucleotides align to TRBD1. The J segment lost 7 bases and the V segment lost 6 bases, leaving 9 bases of the junction unmatched. This CDR3 is built from 14 residues. CDR1 and CDR2 from the germline V gene are MNHEY and SVGAGI. The CDR3 spells CASRGQGEAKEQYF. The CDR3 region has the DNA TGTGCCAGCAGAGGACAGGGGGAGGCGAAAGAGCAGTACTTC.

This chain connects TRBV7-8 to TRBJ1-2, with 8 bases that match TRBD1. Germline loops: CDR1 SGHVS, CDR2 FQNEAQ. V shed 5 bases and J 0 bases; nucleotides not matched to a gene: 8. This CDR3 has 16 amino acids. In DNA form, the CDR3 reads TGTGCCAGCAGCAGAGGACAGGGAGGAACTAACTATGGCTACACCTTC. This sequence encodes CASSRGQGGTNYGYTF.